Here is one T cell receptor (beta chain) with its context. What it recognizes is unknown. Naive CD8 isolation took CD45RO-negative cells positively selected for CCR7 and excluded terminally differentiated effector memory CD45RA+ cells. Clones were read by immunoSEQ multiplex PCR, and TCRdb kept only the in-frame ones, dropping some. The data hold 800,000 to 950,000 clones, with about 97% observed a single time. These data originate in a study of shared clonotypes between healthy human individuals. Germline-derived CDR1 and CDR2 are SGHRS and YFSETQ. The germline V and J ends were trimmed by 4 bases and 4 bases, with 15 bases remaining between them. This CDR3 has 15 amino acids. Points from the study as a whole: The sole specimen, blood, was sampled, and tissue repertoires likely differ. Some naive CD4 clonotypes, roughly 4.5%, turned up in common across a handful of donors.

Sequenced sample: naive CD8+ T cells sorted from blood. The clonotype originates from a man in his thirties or forties in good health. The genes are TRBV5-1 and TRBJ2-1, with D possibly matching TRBD2 (5 bases). The CDR3 DNA reads TGCGCCAGCAGCCTGATGGACTCCTCGTACAATGAGCAGTTCTTC. Translation gives CASSLMDSSYNEQFF.